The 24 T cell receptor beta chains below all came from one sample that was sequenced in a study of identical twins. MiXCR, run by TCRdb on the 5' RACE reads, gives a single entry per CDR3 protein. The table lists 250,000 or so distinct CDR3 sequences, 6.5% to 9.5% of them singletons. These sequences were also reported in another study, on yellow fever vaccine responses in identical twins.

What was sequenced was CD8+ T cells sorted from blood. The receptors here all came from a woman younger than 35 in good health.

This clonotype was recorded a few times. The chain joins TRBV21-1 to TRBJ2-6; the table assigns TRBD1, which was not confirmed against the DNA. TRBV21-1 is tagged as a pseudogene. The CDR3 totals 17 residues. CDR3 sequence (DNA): TGTGCCAGCAGCCTCGGGACAGGGGGCTTTGGGGCCAACGTCCTGACTTTC. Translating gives CASSLGTGGFGANVLTF.

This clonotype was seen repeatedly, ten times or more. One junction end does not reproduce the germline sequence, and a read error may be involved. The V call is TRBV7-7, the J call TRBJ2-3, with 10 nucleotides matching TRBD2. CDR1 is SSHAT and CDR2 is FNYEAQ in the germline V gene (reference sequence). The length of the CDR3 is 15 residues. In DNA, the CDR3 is TGTGCTAGCAGCTCGGGACTAGCGAACACAGATACGCAGTATTTT. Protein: CASSSGLANTDTQYF.

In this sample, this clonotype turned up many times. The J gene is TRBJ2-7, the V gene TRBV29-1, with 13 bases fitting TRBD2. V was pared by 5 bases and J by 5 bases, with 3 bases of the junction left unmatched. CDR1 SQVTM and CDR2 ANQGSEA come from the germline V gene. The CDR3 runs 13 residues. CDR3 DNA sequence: TGCAGCGTTAAACTAGCGGGAGGGGACGAGCAGTACTTC. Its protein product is CSVKLAGGDEQYF.

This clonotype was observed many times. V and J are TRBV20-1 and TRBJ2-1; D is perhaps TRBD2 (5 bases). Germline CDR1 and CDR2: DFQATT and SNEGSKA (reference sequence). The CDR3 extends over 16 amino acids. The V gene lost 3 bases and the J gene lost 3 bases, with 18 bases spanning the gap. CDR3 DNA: TGCAGTGCTAGTTACCCCCCCGCAGGAGGCTACAATGAGCAGTTCTTC. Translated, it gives CSASYPPAGGYNEQFF.

The CDR3 coding sequence is TGTGCCAGCAGCGACCGACTAGCGGGCTCCTACAATGAGCAGTTCTTC. Translated, it gives CASSDRLAGSYNEQFF. This rearrangement joins TRBV7-9 to TRBJ2-1; 10 bases align to TRBD2. V shed 5 bases, J shed 0 bases, and the junction held 4 bases outside the gene matches. The CDR3 is made up of 16 amino acids. The germline V gene encodes CDR1 SEHNR and CDR2 FQNEAQ (reference sequence).

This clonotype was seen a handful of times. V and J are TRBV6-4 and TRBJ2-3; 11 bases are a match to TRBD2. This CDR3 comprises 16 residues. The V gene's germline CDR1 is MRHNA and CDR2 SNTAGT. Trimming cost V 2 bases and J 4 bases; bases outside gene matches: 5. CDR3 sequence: CASSDTSGSGSDTQYF. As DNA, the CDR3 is TGTGCCAGCAGTGACACTAGCGGGAGTGGTTCAGATACGCAGTATTTT.

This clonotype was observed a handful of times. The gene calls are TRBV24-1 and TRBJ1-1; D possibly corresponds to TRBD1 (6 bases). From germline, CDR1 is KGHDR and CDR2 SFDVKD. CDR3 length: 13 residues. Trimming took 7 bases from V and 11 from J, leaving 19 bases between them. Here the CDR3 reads CATSTTGPEGAFF. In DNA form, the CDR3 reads TGTGCCACCAGCACCACAGGGCCCGAAGGGGCTTTCTTT.

The CDR3 DNA follows: TGTGCCAGCAGCCAAGATTCCGTAGCGGATGGAGAGACCCAGTACTTC. Translation gives CASSQDSVADGETQYF. V is TRBV4-2 and J is TRBJ2-5; D is perhaps TRBD2 (6 bases). The V end was cut by 0 bases, the J end by 4 bases, with 15 bases between. The CDR3 totals 16 residues. CDR1 and CDR2 from the germline V gene are LGHNA and YNFKEQ.

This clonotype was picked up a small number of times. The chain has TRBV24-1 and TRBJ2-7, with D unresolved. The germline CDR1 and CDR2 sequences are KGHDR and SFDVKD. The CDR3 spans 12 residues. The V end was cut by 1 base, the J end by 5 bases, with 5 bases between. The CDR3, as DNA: TGTGCCACCAGTGATTTTGGACACGAGCAGTACTTC. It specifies CATSDFGHEQYF.

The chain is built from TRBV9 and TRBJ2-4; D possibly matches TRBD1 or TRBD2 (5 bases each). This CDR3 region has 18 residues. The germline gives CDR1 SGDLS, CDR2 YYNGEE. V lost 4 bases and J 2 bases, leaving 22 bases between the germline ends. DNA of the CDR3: TGTGCCAGCAGCAACCCACGGGACCTGGCGCCCACCAAAAACATTCAGTACTTC. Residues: CASSNPRDLAPTKNIQYF.

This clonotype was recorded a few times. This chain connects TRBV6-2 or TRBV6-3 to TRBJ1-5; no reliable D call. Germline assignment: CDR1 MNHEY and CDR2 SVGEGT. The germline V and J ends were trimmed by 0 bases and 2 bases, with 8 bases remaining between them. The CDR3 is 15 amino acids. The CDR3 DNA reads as TGTGCCAGCAGTTACTCGAGCACGGGCAATCAGCCCCAGCATTTT. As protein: CASSYSSTGNQPQHF.

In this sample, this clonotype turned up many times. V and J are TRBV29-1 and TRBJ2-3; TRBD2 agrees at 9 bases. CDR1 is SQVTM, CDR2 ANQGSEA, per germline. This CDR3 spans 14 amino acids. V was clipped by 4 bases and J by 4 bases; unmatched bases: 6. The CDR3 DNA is TGCAGCGTTGTAAAGCGGGAGGTTGCAGATACGCAGTATTTT. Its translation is CSVVKREVADTQYF.

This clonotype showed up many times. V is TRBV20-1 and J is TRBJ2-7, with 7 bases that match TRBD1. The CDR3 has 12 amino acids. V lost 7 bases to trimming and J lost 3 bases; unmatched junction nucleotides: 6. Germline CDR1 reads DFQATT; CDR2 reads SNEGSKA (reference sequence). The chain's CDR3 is CSVRGQDYEQYF. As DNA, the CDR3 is TGCAGTGTACGTGGACAGGACTACGAGCAGTACTTC.

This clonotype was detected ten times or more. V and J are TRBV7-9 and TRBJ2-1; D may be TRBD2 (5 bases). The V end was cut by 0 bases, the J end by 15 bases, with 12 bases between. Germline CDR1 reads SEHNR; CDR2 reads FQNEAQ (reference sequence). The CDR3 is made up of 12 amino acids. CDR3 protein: CASSLARAQVFF. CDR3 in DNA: TGTGCCAGCAGCTTAGCGAGGGCCCAAGTGTTCTTC.

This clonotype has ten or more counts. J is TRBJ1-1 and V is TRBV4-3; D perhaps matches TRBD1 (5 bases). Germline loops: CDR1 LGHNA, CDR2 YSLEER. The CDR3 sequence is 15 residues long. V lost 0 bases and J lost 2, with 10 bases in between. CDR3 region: CASSQDPGINTEAFF. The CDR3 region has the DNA TGCGCCAGCAGCCAAGATCCAGGGATAAACACTGAAGCTTTCTTT.

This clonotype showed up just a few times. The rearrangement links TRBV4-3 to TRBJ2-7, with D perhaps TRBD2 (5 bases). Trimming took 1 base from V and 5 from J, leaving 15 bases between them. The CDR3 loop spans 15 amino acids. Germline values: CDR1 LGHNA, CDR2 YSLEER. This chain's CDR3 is CASSQGGLEPDEQYF. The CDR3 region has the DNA TGCGCCAGCAGCCAAGGAGGGTTAGAGCCCGACGAGCAGTACTTC.

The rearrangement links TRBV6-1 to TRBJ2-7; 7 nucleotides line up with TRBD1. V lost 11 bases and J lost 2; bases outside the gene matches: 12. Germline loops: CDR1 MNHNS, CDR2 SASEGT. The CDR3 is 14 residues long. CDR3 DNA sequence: TGTGCCGGAAGAATAGGGACAGCCCCCTACGAGCAGTACTTC. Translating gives CAGRIGTAPYEQYF.

The CDR3 nucleotides read TGTGCCAGCAGTTTATTTTCACAAGAGACCCAGTACTTC. This codes for CASSLFSQETQYF. V gene TRBV12-3 or TRBV12-4 combines with J gene TRBJ2-5; D call uncertain. Trimming took off 2 bases at V and 2 bases at J, with 6 bases between the two ends. The length of the CDR3 is 13 residues.

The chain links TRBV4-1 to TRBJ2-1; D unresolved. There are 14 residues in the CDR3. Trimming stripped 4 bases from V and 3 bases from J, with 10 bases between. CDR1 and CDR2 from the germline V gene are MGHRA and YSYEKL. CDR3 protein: CASSPGSIYNEQFF. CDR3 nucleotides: TGCGCCAGCAGCCCGGGCAGTATCTACAATGAGCAGTTCTTC.

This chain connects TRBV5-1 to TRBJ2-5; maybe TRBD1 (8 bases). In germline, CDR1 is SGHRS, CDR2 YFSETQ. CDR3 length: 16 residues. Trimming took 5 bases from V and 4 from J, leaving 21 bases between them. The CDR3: CASRQDREGPGETQYF. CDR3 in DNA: TGCGCCAGCAGACAGGACAGGGAGGGCCCCGGAGAGACCCAGTACTTC.

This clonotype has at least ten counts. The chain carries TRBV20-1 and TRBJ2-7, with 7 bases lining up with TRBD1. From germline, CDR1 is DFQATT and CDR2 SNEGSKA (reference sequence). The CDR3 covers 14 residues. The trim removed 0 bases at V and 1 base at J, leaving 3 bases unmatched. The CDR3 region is CSAREKGQSYEQYF. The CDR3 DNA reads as TGCAGTGCTAGAGAGAAGGGACAGTCCTACGAGCAGTACTTC.

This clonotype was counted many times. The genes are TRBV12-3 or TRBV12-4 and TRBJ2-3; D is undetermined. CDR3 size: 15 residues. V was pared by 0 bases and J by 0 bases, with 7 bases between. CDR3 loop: CASSLATGSTDTQYF. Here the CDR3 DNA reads TGTGCCAGCAGTTTAGCGACTGGGAGCACAGATACGCAGTATTTT.

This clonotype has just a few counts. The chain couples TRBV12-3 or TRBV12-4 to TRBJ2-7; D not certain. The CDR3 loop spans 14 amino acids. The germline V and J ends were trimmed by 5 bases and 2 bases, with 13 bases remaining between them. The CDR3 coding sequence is TGTGCCAGCAGTCCCGGTGGCATCGCCTACGAGCAGTACTTC. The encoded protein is CASSPGGIAYEQYF.

CDR3: CASSLDLARGVSYNEQFF. The CDR3 region has the DNA TGTGCCAGCAGCTTAGATCTAGCCCGGGGGGTGTCCTACAATGAGCAGTTCTTC. V usage is TRBV11-2 and J usage is TRBJ2-1; TRBD2 agrees at 7 bases. V dropped 0 bases and J dropped 1; count of bases not matched to a gene: 9. The CDR3 runs to 18 residues. The V gene's germline CDR1 is SGHAT and CDR2 FQNNGV.